Below are 2 T cell receptor beta chains sequenced from a single sample in a study of PD-1 blockade in mismatch repair-deficient tumors. The antigens these receptors bind are not known. Sample time point: approximately nine-day in vitro stimulation with candidate neoantigen peptide 5. Clones were sequenced by immunoSEQ multiplex PCR, and TCRdb holds only the in-frame ones, with some missing. Here the sample spans approximately 15,000 clones, approximately 80% being singletons. The specimen comprised cells cultured in vitro, sampled from a patient treated with pembrolizumab. These receptors all stem from an adult with mismatch repair-deficient cancer.

CDR3 coding DNA: TGCGCCAGCAGCTCTAGCGGGAGGGCGGATACGCAGTATTTT. Its translation is CASSSSGRADTQYF. This chain links TRBV10-2 with TRBJ2-3; 12 bases fit TRBD2. Unmatched junction bases numbered 4, after V lost 6 bases and J lost 6 bases. The CDR3 has 14 residues. Germline CDR1 is WSHSY and CDR2 is SAAADI.

The chain links TRBV7-1 to TRBJ2-1; D not certain. TRBV7-1 is an open reading frame, and its role is uncertain. Deletions cut 4 bases from V and 12 bases from J, with 13 bases between. CDR3 length: 12 amino acids. The CDR3 is CASSLEAPTQFF. DNA for the CDR3: TGTGCCAGCAGCTTAGAAGCCCCTACGCAGTTCTTC.